The 5 T cell receptor beta chains listed next were all sequenced from one sample in a study of regulatory T cells in long-lasting Graves disease. Time point meaning: persistent/refractory GD, antithyroid drugs over 5 years with positive TRAb. Making the TCR library involved RNA that had been extracted from PBMCs. Arm-PCR of CDR3 regions with iRepertoire HTBI primers generated TCR beta libraries. One entry per CDR3 protein results from TCRdb running MiXCR on the multiplex PCR reads. The sample consists of under 450,000 distinct CDR3 sequences, 23% of them appearing once. The sequencing here drew on peripheral blood mononuclear cells (PBMCs), taken when the disease was refractory, from a patient treated with antithyroid drugs. These receptors were obtained from a female donor with Graves disease.

The CDR3 coding sequence is TGTGCCAGCACCCCCAGTGCGGGAGTCGGAGAGCAGTACTTC. As protein: CASTPSAGVGEQYF. V is TRBV12-3 or TRBV12-4 and J is TRBJ2-7; 7 nucleotides agree with TRBD2. The length of the CDR3 is 14 residues. V trimming: 7 bases; J trimming: 7 bases; junction bases outside the gene matches: 13.

V gene TRBV9 combines with J gene TRBJ2-7; D may be TRBD2 (5 bases). This CDR3 contains 13 residues. The germline V and J ends were trimmed by 4 bases and 7 bases, with 15 bases remaining between them. Germline loops: CDR1 SGDLS, CDR2 YYNGEE. The CDR3 bases are TGTGCCAGCAGCCCCCGGGGTTTGTTTGAGCAGTACTTC. As protein: CASSPRGLFEQYF.

This clonotype was counted many times. The chain carries TRBV6-1 and TRBJ2-2, with D perhaps matching TRBD2 (5 bases). The CDR3 runs 13 residues. Trimming took off 10 bases at V and 0 bases at J, with 9 bases between the two ends. Germline loops: CDR1 MNHNS, CDR2 SASEGT. This chain's CDR3 is CAIGLPNTGELFF. In nucleotides, the CDR3 is TGTGCCATCGGACTTCCGAACACCGGGGAGCTGTTTTTT.

CDR3 sequence reads: CASSLGPPGLAAYEQYF. CDR3 in DNA: TGTGCCAGCAGCTTAGGACCCCCGGGACTAGCTGCCTACGAGCAGTACTTC. The chain recombines TRBV7-2 with TRBJ2-7; TRBD2 agrees at 9 bases. Germline assignment: CDR1 SGHTA and CDR2 FQGNSA. The CDR3 totals 17 residues. V shed 1 base, J shed 2 bases, and the junction held 9 bases outside the gene matches. Using reference TRBV7-2 and TRBJ2-7 for the parts outside the CDR3, the full variable domain is GAGVSQSPSNKVTEKGKDVELRCDPISGHTALYWYRQSLGQGLEFLIYFQGNSAPDKSGLPSDRFSAERTGGSVSTLTIQRTQQEDSAVYLCASSLGPPGLAAYEQYFGPGTRLTVT.

In its sample, this clonotype was seen many times. This chain joins TRBV7-8 and TRBJ1-1; tentative D call: TRBD1 (5 bases). The germline V gene has CDR1 SGHVS and CDR2 FQNEAQ. This CDR3 region has 15 residues. V was cut by 5 bases and J by 1 base, with 14 bases left in between. Here the CDR3 reads CASSTQTVTNTEAFF. In DNA, the CDR3 is TGTGCCAGCAGCACCCAGACAGTGACGAACACTGAAGCTTTCTTT. Supplemented by reference TRBV7-8 and TRBJ1-1, the full variable domain reads GAGVSQSPRYKVAKRGQDVALRCDPISGHVSLFWYQQALGQGPEFLTYFQNEAQLDKSGLPSDRFFAERPEGSVSTLKIQRTQQEDSAVYLCASSTQTVTNTEAFFGQGTRLTVV.